This T cell receptor (beta chain) comes out of a study of CD8+CD57+ T cells in acquired aplastic anemia. About the research overall: Sorted CD4+ and CD8+ cells yielded about 2.9 ug of DNA on average.

According to the study, genomic DNA was the template for TCR beta VDJ and CDR3 profiling. TCRdb used MiXCR to reprocess the reads, holding one entry per CDR3 protein. The top ten clones hold around 3% of a sample with 180,000 or so distinct CDR3 sequences, 35% to 50% of them seen once. Study conclusions and caveats: In CD8+ cells, Simpson's diversity showed no significant difference between patients and controls. Approximately 30 was the count of CD8+ CDR3 sequences that patients shared with controls.

As regards this clonotype: The antigen remains undetermined.

The sequenced sample was sorted CD4+, CD8+, or CD8+CD57+ T cells (not recorded which) from PBMCs. The clonotype was recovered from a human donor in good health.

This chain's CDR3 is CASSYTSGGAETQYF. Here the CDR3 DNA reads TGTGCCAGCAGTTACACTAGCGGGGGGGCAGAGACCCAGTACTTC. This chain uses TRBV6-2 or TRBV6-3 with TRBJ2-5, with 13 bases fitting TRBD2. From germline, CDR1 is MNHEY and CDR2 SVGEGT. Trimming at V came to 2 bases and at J to 4 bases, leaving 1 base not matched to a gene. This CDR3 has 15 amino acids.